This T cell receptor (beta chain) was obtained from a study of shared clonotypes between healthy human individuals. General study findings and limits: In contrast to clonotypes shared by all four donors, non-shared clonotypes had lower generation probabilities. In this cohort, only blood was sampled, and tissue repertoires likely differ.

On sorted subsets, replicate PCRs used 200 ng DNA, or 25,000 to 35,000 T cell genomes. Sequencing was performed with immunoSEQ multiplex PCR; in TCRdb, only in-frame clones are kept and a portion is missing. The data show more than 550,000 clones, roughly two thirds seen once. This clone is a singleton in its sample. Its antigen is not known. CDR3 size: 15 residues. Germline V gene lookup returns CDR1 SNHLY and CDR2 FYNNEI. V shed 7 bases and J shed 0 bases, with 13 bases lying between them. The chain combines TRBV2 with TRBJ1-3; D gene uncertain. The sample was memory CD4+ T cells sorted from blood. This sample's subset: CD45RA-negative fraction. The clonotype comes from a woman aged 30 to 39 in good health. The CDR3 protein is CASTTEANSGNTIYF. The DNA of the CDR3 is TGTGCCAGCACGACGGAGGCCAACTCTGGAAACACCATATATTTT.